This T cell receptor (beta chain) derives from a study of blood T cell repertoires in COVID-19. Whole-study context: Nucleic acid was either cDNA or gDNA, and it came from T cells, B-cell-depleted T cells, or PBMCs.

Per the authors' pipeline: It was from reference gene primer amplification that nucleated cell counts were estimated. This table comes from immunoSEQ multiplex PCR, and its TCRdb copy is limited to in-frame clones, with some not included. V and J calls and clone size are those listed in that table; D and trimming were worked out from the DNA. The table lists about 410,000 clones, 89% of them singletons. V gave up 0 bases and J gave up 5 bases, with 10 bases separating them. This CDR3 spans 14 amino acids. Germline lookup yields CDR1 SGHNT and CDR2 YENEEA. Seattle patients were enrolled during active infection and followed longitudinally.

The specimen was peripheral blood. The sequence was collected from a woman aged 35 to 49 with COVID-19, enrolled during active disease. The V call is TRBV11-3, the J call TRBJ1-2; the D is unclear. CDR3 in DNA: TGTGCCAGCAGCTTAGATCCGGCGGATTATGGCTACACCTTC. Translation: CASSLDPADYGYTF.